Listed here are 31 T cell receptor beta chains from one sample, sequenced in a study of blood T cell repertoires in COVID-19 (dated by TCRdb to 2020 to 2021). Receptor amplification or capture employed the immunoSEQ multiplex PCR assay. In TCRdb, the immuneACCESS table is reduced to in-frame sequences with V and J assigned. These tables do not hold every clone; where another copy was compared, an unresolved V gene accounts for under half, and the others remain unexplained. The table for this sample lists roughly 180,000 clones; more than 65% of them were counted only once. The ten most abundant clones make up around 18% of the sample. The sample was PBMCs or T cells enriched from blood (not recorded which). The receptors come from a man between 60 and 75 years old who had recovered from COVID-19.

The chain combines TRBV28 with TRBJ2-3, with 11 nucleotides matching TRBD2. In germline, CDR1 is MDHEN, CDR2 SYDVKM. Trimming removed 7 bases from V and 4 bases from J; junction bases left unmatched: 10. The CDR3 is 16 amino acids. DNA of the CDR3: TGTGCCAGCACTAAAGGGACTAGCGGTATCTCAGATACGCAGTATTTT. It codes for CASTKGTSGISDTQYF. Variable domain in full (rest from reference TRBV28 and TRBJ2-3): DVKVTQSSRYLVKRTGEKVFLECVQDMDHENMFWYRQDPGLGLRLIYFSYDVKMKEKGDIPEGYSVSREKKERFSLILESASTNQTSMYLCASTKGTSGISDTQYFGPGTRLTVL.

V and J are TRBV9 and TRBJ1-6, with 8 bases lining up with TRBD1. After removal of 3 bases from V and 10 bases from J, the junction contained 3 bases not matched to a gene. CDR1 is SGDLS and CDR2 is YYNGEE in the germline V gene. The CDR3 is 13 residues long. CDR3 loop: CASSATGESPLHF. DNA of the CDR3: TGTGCCAGCAGCGCGACAGGGGAGTCACCCCTCCACTTT. Based on the CDR3 plus reference TRBV9 and TRBJ1-6, the full variable domain is DSGVTQTPKHLITATGQRVTLRCSPRSGDLSVYWYQQSLDQGLQFLIQYYNGEERAKGNILERFSAQQFPDLHSELNLSSLELGDSALYFCASSATGESPLHFGNGTRLTVT.

This CDR3 is CASSAQMTGGNYGYTF. The CDR3 nucleotides are TGTGCCAGTAGTGCCCAGATGACAGGGGGGAACTATGGCTACACCTTC. This chain uses TRBV19 with TRBJ1-2, with 9 bases fitting TRBD1. The CDR3 totals 16 residues. V lost 5 bases and J lost 2; bases outside the gene matches: 9. Germline lookup yields CDR1 LNHDA and CDR2 SQIVND (reference sequence).

A word on this clone: The junction shows a germline mismatch at one end, possibly a read error. The chain combines TRBV29-1 with TRBJ1-4; 8 bases agree with TRBD1. This CDR3 comprises 14 residues. Germline-derived CDR1 and CDR2 are SQVTM and ANQGSEA. CDR3 loop: CSAEGGQGTEKLFF. The DNA for the CDR3 is TGCAGCGCTGAAGGTGGACAGGGAACGGAAAAACTGTTTTTT. Complete variable domain (other parts from reference TRBV29-1 and TRBJ1-4): SAVISQKPSRDICQRGTSLTIQCQVDSQVTMMFWYRQQPGQSLTLIATANQGSEATYESGFVIDKFPISRPNLTFSTLTVSNMSPEDSSIYLCSAEGGQGTEKLFFGSGTQLSVL.

The chain employs TRBV30 and TRBJ2-7, with D possibly TRBD1 on 6 matching bases. V shed 0 bases and J shed 2 bases, with 14 bases lying between them. The length of the CDR3 is 15 residues. Looked up from germline, CDR1 is GTSNPN and CDR2 is SVGIG (reference sequence). The CDR3 sequence: CAWSVTRGWPYEQYF. The CDR3 coding sequence is TGTGCCTGGAGTGTTACCAGGGGCTGGCCCTACGAGCAGTACTTC.

This clone has only a few counts. This chain connects TRBV7-2 to TRBJ2-1, with D tentatively TRBD2 (6 bases). Germline loops: CDR1 SGHTA, CDR2 FQGNSA. This CDR3 is built from 18 residues. Between the trimmed V and J ends, which lost 0 bases and 4 bases, there was a span of 19 bases. In nucleotides, the CDR3 is TGTGCCAGCAGCTTAGCGTCTGGTCCGGGAGAGGGTTACAATGAGCAGTTCTTC. This translates into CASSLASGPGEGYNEQFF.

The CDR3 sequence is CASTQQGAVKNIQYF. Written as DNA, the CDR3 is TGTGCCAGCACCCAACAGGGGGCGGTCAAAAACATTCAGTACTTC. J is TRBJ2-4 and V is TRBV6-5; 9 bases fit TRBD1. The CDR3 covers 15 residues. The J segment lost 3 bases and the V segment lost 7 bases, leaving 7 bases of the junction unmatched. Germline V lookup: CDR1 MNHEY, CDR2 SVGAGI.

The chain uses TRBV18 and TRBJ1-6; the match to TRBD1 covers 10 bases. V was clipped by 6 bases and J by 7 bases; unmatched bases: 6. Looked up from germline, CDR1 is KGHSH and CDR2 is LQKENI. The CDR3 totals 15 residues. CDR3 coding DNA: TGTGCCAGCTCGGCCGGGACAGGGGCCAATTCACCCCTCCACTTT. This codes for CASSAGTGANSPLHF. The whole variable domain, filled in from reference TRBV18 and TRBJ1-6, reads NAGVMQNPRHLVRRRGQEARLRCSPMKGHSHVYWYRQLPEEGLKFMVYLQKENIIDESGMPKERFSAEFPKEGPSILRIQQVVRGDSAAYFCASSAGTGANSPLHFGNGTRLTVT.

V and J are TRBV29-1 and TRBJ1-4; D remains unclear. The CDR3 consists of 13 residues. Between the trimmed V and J ends, which lost 8 bases and 6 bases, there was a span of 16 bases. In germline, CDR1 is SQVTM, CDR2 ANQGSEA. In DNA, the CDR3 is TGCAGCATCGGACGGACTAGGGATGAAAAACTGTTTTTT. The encoded protein is CSIGRTRDEKLFF.

This clone was picked up one time. This chain links TRBV18 with TRBJ2-3; no clear D. The V gene's germline CDR1 is KGHSH and CDR2 LQKENI. V lost 0 bases and J lost 0, with 7 bases in between. The CDR3 consists of 15 residues. CDR3: CASSPPLRSTDTQYF. The DNA of the CDR3 is TGTGCCAGCTCACCACCGTTACGGAGCACAGATACGCAGTATTTT.

This sequence joins TRBV30 and TRBJ1-1; D is undetermined. This CDR3 is built from 12 residues. Germline CDR1 and CDR2: GTSNPN and SVGIG (reference sequence). With 5 bases removed from V and 0 bases from J, the gap between germline ends came to 7 bases. CDR3 loop: CAWGLMNTEAFF. CDR3 DNA sequence: TGTGCCTGGGGCCTAATGAACACTGAAGCTTTCTTT.

The table lists this clone with many counts. The genes are TRBV9 and TRBJ2-2; the D is unclear. Germline assignment: CDR1 SGDLS and CDR2 YYNGEE. The CDR3 loop spans 14 amino acids. V was shortened by 7 bases and J by 3 bases, with 13 bases between the two germline ends. CDR3 loop: CASQRVGDTGELFF. CDR3 DNA: TGTGCCAGCCAACGGGTCGGAGACACCGGGGAGCTGTTTTTT. Using reference TRBV9 and TRBJ2-2 for the parts outside the CDR3, the full variable domain is DSGVTQTPKHLITATGQRVTLRCSPRSGDLSVYWYQQSLDQGLQFLIQYYNGEERAKGNILERFSAQQFPDLHSELNLSSLELGDSALYFCASQRVGDTGELFFGEGSRLTVL.

The V call is TRBV6-2 or TRBV6-3, the J call TRBJ1-2; 9 bases line up with TRBD1. After removal of 0 bases from V and 8 bases from J, the junction contained 13 bases not matched to a gene. The CDR3 contains 17 residues. Per germline, CDR1 MNHEY and CDR2 SVGEGT. The CDR3 coding sequence is TGTGCCAGCAGTTACTCGACACTTTTGGGACAGGGAGGAGGCTACACCTTC. Translating gives CASSYSTLLGQGGGYTF.

The chain has TRBV5-3 and TRBJ2-3; 8 bases are a match to TRBD2. TRBV5-3 carries the ORF label, with uncertain function. The V segment lost 4 bases and the J segment 2 bases; nucleotides outside the gene matches: 18. The CDR3 is made up of 19 amino acids. CDR3 in DNA: TGTGCCAGAAGCGTTAGCACTAGCGGAGCCCCTCCCCCCACAGATACGCAGTATTTT. It codes for CARSVSTSGAPPPTDTQYF.

The rearrangement uses TRBV28 and TRBJ2-1, with 8 bases aligning to TRBD1. Trimming at V came to 5 bases and at J to 3 bases, leaving 0 bases not matched to a gene. CDR1 is MDHEN, CDR2 SYDVKM, per germline. The CDR3 length is 13 residues. The CDR3 reads CASSGTGYNEQFF. CDR3 DNA sequence: TGTGCCAGCAGTGGGACAGGCTACAATGAGCAGTTCTTC.

The rearrangement joins TRBV25-1 to TRBJ2-7, with 7 nucleotides matching TRBD2. The CDR3 totals 15 residues. Looked up from germline, CDR1 is MGHDK and CDR2 is SYGVNS. V shed 0 bases, J shed 0 bases, and the junction held 2 bases outside the gene matches. CDR3 in DNA: TGTGCCAGCAGTGAATATGGCGGGAGCTCCTACGAGCAGTACTTC. Translating gives CASSEYGGSSYEQYF.

The V and J genes are TRBV19 and TRBJ2-1, with D tentatively TRBD1 (5 bases). The V and J ends lost 1 base and 10 bases respectively, with 14 bases between them. CDR1 and CDR2 from the germline V gene are LNHDA and SQIVND (reference sequence). The CDR3 is 14 amino acids. CDR3 in amino acids: CASSIGPQGGEQFF. The CDR3 DNA follows: TGTGCCAGTAGTATAGGCCCCCAGGGTGGCGAGCAGTTCTTC.

V is TRBV7-9 and J is TRBJ1-5; 7 bases align to TRBD1. The CDR3 sequence is 14 residues long. The V and J ends lost 5 bases and 4 bases, in that order; junction bases with no gene match: 5. Germline CDR1 and CDR2: SEHNR and FQNEAQ (reference sequence). CDR3: CASSADRSNQPQHF. CDR3 bases: TGTGCCAGCAGCGCGGACAGGAGTAATCAGCCCCAGCATTTT.

The rearrangement links TRBV24-1 to TRBJ2-5, with 12 bases lining up with TRBD1. The CDR3 contains 16 residues. The ends lost 4 bases at V and 5 bases at J; junction bases unmatched: 7. Germline CDR1 reads KGHDR; CDR2 reads SFDVKD. The CDR3 protein is CATSDPGQGASETQYF. Here the CDR3 DNA reads TGTGCCACCAGTGACCCGGGACAGGGGGCATCGGAGACCCAGTACTTC.

This chain links TRBV7-3 with TRBJ2-1; 8 bases are shared with TRBD1. CDR3 length: 16 amino acids. CDR1 is SGHTA and CDR2 is FQGTGA in the germline V gene. V lost 5 bases and J lost 9; bases outside the gene matches: 15. The CDR3 loop is CASSLTPGGPIGEQFF. The CDR3, as DNA: TGTGCCAGCAGCCTCACTCCAGGGGGCCCTATCGGTGAGCAGTTCTTC. The full variable domain, in which reference TRBV7-3 and TRBJ2-1 provide the parts outside the CDR3, is GAGVSQTPSNKVTEKGKYVELRCDPISGHTALYWYRQSLGQGPEFLIYFQGTGAADDSGLPNDRFFAVRPEGSVSTLKIQRTERGDSAVYLCASSLTPGGPIGEQFFGPGTRLTVL.

The chain joins TRBV3-1 (or the pseudogene TRBV3-2) to TRBJ1-2; a weak D match, TRBD1 (5 bases). CDR3 length: 15 amino acids. Germline CDR1 is LGHDT and CDR2 is YNNKEL (reference sequence). V was cut by 4 bases and J by 1 base, with 13 bases left in between. The chain's CDR3 is CASSPYGGDNYGYTF. As DNA, the CDR3 is TGTGCCAGCAGCCCTTACGGGGGTGATAACTATGGCTACACCTTC.

This chain uses TRBV28 with TRBJ1-3; a possible D gene is TRBD1 (5 bases). CDR1 and CDR2 (germline): MDHEN, SYDVKM. V was pared by 3 bases and J by 3 bases, with 15 bases between. This CDR3 has 16 residues. CDR3 nucleotide sequence: TGTGCCAGCAGTTTTTCCCTTGGGGGGGATGGAAACACCATATATTTT. Residues: CASSFSLGGDGNTIYF.

The CDR3 coding sequence is TGTGCCTGGAGAGCAGGGGAGTACTATGGCTACACCTTC. This sequence encodes CAWRAGEYYGYTF. The chain carries TRBV30 and TRBJ1-2; a weak D match, TRBD1 (6 bases). V was clipped by 3 bases and J by 3 bases, with 11 bases between them. Germline V gene data show CDR1 as GTSNPN and CDR2 as SVGIG (reference sequence). The CDR3 spans 13 residues.

The chain recombines TRBV18 with TRBJ2-5; 8 bases map to TRBD2. CDR1 is KGHSH and CDR2 is LQKENI in the germline V gene. The V gene end was trimmed by 2 bases and the J gene end by 3 bases; junction bases not matched to a gene: 17. The CDR3 is 19 residues long. The CDR3 DNA follows: TGTGCCAGCTCACCAAGACCGGCGGGAGGTGTACGACTGAAAGAGACCCAGTACTTC. Translation gives CASSPRPAGGVRLKETQYF. The whole variable domain, remainder taken from reference TRBV18 and TRBJ2-5, is NAGVMQNPRHLVRRRGQEARLRCSPMKGHSHVYWYRQLPEEGLKFMVYLQKENIIDESGMPKERFSAEFPKEGPSILRIQQVVRGDSAAYFCASSPRPAGGVRLKETQYFGPGTRLLVL.

This clone has only a few counts. The chain recombines TRBV15 with TRBJ2-1, with 12 bases fitting TRBD1. The CDR3 spans 15 residues. Trimming removed 4 bases from V and 7 bases from J; junction bases left unmatched: 5. Germline V CDR1 and CDR2: LNHNV, YYDKDF (reference sequence). CDR3 loop: CATSTRDRGRNEQFF. The CDR3, as DNA: TGTGCCACCAGCACCCGGGACAGGGGGCGAAATGAGCAGTTCTTC.

The chain combines TRBV19 with TRBJ1-2; tentatively, D is TRBD1 (5 bases). V was clipped by 3 bases and J by 2 bases, with 13 bases between them. Germline V lookup: CDR1 LNHDA, CDR2 SQIVND (reference sequence). CDR3 length equals 15 residues. DNA for the CDR3: TGTGCCAGTAGTATTCAGGGTGTTGGGAACTATGGCTACACCTTC. Protein product: CASSIQGVGNYGYTF.

The chain is built from TRBV19 and TRBJ2-5, with 15 positions matching TRBD2. Germline values: CDR1 LNHDA, CDR2 SQIVND (reference sequence). The CDR3 is 16 amino acids. V was pared by 5 bases and J by 4 bases, with 5 bases of the junction left unmatched. The CDR3 region is CASSRTSGGALETQYF. As DNA, the CDR3 is TGTGCCAGTAGTCGGACTAGCGGGGGGGCCTTAGAGACCCAGTACTTC.

The chain links TRBV7-2 to TRBJ1-2, with D unclear. Germline CDR1 SGHTA, CDR2 FQGNSA. The ends were cut back, 5 bases at V and 4 bases at J, with 11 bases in the middle. CDR3 size: 13 residues. The CDR3 DNA is TGTGCCAGCAGCCGAGAGAATATCTATGGCTACACCTTC. This gives the protein CASSRENIYGYTF.

V gene TRBV7-2 combines with J gene TRBJ1-6; no clear D. The germline V and J ends were trimmed by 6 bases and 0 bases, with 12 bases remaining between them. The CDR3 runs 16 residues. Per the germline V gene, CDR1 is SGHTA and CDR2 is FQGNSA. CDR3 amino acids: CASRSDTSSYNSPLHF. The CDR3 nucleotides read TGTGCCAGCAGATCCGACACCAGCTCCTATAATTCACCCCTCCACTTT.

The V call is TRBV5-1, the J call TRBJ2-7, with D possibly matching TRBD1 (5 bases). The V gene lost 0 bases and the J gene lost 6 bases, with 16 bases spanning the gap. Germline loops: CDR1 SGHRS, CDR2 YFSETQ. The CDR3 contains 15 residues. The DNA for the CDR3 is TGCGCCAGCAGCTTGGAAGGGGATAGTCGAGGCGAGCAGTACTTC. It codes for CASSLEGDSRGEQYF.

V and J are TRBV3-1 (or the pseudogene TRBV3-2) and TRBJ2-7, with D possibly being TRBD2 (7 bases). Germline V lookup: CDR1 LGHDT, CDR2 YNNKEL (reference sequence). V was pared by 5 bases and J by 10 bases, with 15 bases between. The CDR3 runs 12 residues. Here the CDR3 reads CASSVIGGEQYF. For the CDR3, the DNA is TGTGCCAGCAGCGTAATAGGGGGGGAACAGTACTTC.